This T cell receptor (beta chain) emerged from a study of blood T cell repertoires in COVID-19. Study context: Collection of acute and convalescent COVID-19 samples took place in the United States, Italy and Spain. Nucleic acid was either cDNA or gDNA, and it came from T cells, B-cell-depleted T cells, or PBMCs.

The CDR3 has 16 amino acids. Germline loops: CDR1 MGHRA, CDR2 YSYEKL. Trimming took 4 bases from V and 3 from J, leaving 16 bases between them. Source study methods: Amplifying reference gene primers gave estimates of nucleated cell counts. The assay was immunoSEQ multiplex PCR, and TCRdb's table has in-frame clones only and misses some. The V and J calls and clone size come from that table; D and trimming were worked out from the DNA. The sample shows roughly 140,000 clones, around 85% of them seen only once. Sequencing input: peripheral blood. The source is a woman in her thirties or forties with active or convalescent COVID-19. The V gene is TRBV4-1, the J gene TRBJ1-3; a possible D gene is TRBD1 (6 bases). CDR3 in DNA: TGCGCCAGCAGCCTCCCACCAGGGGTAATTGGAAACACCATATATTTT. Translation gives CASSLPPGVIGNTIYF.